This T cell receptor (beta chain) was identified during a study of T cell responses to AZD1222 COVID-19 vaccine. The method was immunoSEQ multiplex PCR; TCRdb's version includes in-frame clones alone and lacks a portion of them. The sample contains about 86,000 clones, over 85% of which appear only once. Source: peripheral blood, taken on day 0 of AZD1222 vaccination. The TCR was taken from an adult in good health.

As DNA, the CDR3 is TGCGCCAGCAGCCAAGATTGGGCAGTTAGCAATCAGCCCCAGCATTTT. It codes for CASSQDWAVSNQPQHF. This chain links TRBV4-1 with TRBJ1-5; D gene unclear. The germline V and J ends were trimmed by 0 bases and 0 bases, with 9 bases remaining between them. CDR1 and CDR2 (germline): MGHRA, YSYEKL. CDR3 length: 16 amino acids.